Below are 23 T cell receptor beta chains sequenced from a single sample in a study of CD8 T cells in ankylosing spondylitis. Study observations and caveats: Blood from ankylosing spondylitis patients appeared to carry a characteristic roughly 8-variant TCR beta motif.

The antigens of these receptors remain unknown. A single record per CDR3 protein comes from TCRdb applying MiXCR to the 5' RACE reads. In the table there are 670,000 or so distinct CDR3 sequences, around a fifth of which are singletons. Sequencing was done on a sample of blood, either unsorted or a sorted T cell fraction (not recorded which). Receptors originate from a male donor with ankylosing spondylitis.

The chain couples TRBV20-1 to TRBJ1-2; TRBD1 matches at 8 bases. Germline V gives CDR1 DFQATT, CDR2 SNEGSKA (reference sequence). V was pared by 2 bases and J by 4 bases, with 9 bases of the junction left unmatched. CDR3 length: 15 amino acids. The CDR3 sequence: CSARPGQENSYGYTF. The CDR3, as DNA: TGCAGTGCTAGACCGGGACAGGAAAATAGCTATGGCTACACCTTC.

A few counts support this clonotype. The J gene is TRBJ2-1, the V gene TRBV27; 13 nucleotides line up with TRBD2. This CDR3 is built from 17 residues. CDR1 MNHEY and CDR2 SMNVEV come from the germline V gene (reference sequence). V shed 4 bases and J 8 bases; nucleotides not matched to a gene: 11. The CDR3 DNA is TGTGCCAGCAGTTCCAGAGCCGGGACTAGCGGGATACATGAGCAGTTCTTC. Amino acids: CASSSRAGTSGIHEQFF.

This clonotype showed up just a few times. The CDR3 DNA is TGCAGTGCAACAATATTAGACAGAAACTCCTACGAGCAGTACTTC. This codes for CSATILDRNSYEQYF. The chain is built from TRBV20-1 and TRBJ2-7, with D possibly being TRBD1 (5 bases). V lost 6 bases and J lost 0, with 18 bases in between. The CDR3 extends over 15 amino acids. Germline CDR1 reads DFQATT; CDR2 reads SNEGSKA (reference sequence).

This clonotype has at least ten counts. This chain uses TRBV12-3 or TRBV12-4 with TRBJ1-2; tentatively, D is TRBD1 (6 bases). The CDR3 extends over 14 amino acids. Trimming left V 6 bases short and J 3 bases short, with 14 bases between. CDR3 sequence: CASSPQQGYYGYTF. In nucleotides, the CDR3 is TGTGCCAGCAGCCCCCAACAGGGCTACTATGGCTACACCTTC.

This clonotype was detected a few times. This chain joins TRBV7-9 and TRBJ1-1, with 11 bases matching TRBD1. Germline CDR1 and CDR2: SEHNR and FQNEAQ (reference sequence). The CDR3 consists of 14 residues. The V segment lost 6 bases and the J segment 5 bases; nucleotides outside the gene matches: 5. CDR3 coding DNA: TGTGCCAGCAGGTCGGACAGGGGGCCTACTGAAGCTTTCTTT. Protein product: CASRSDRGPTEAFF.

This clonotype was seen a few times. The rearrangement uses TRBV12-3 or TRBV12-4 and TRBJ2-7; TRBD1 agrees at 7 bases. Losses at the gene ends were 6 bases for V and 3 bases for J; bases not matched to a gene: 5. CDR3 length: 13 amino acids. Here the CDR3 reads CASSDGTVYEQYF. CDR3 DNA: TGTGCCAGCAGCGACGGGACAGTCTACGAGCAGTACTTC.

This clonotype was picked up a small number of times. The V gene is TRBV20-1, the J gene TRBJ2-3; D unclear. The germline V and J ends were trimmed by 5 bases and 2 bases, with 11 bases remaining between them. The CDR3 consists of 13 residues. The germline CDR1 and CDR2 sequences are DFQATT and SNEGSKA (reference sequence). The CDR3: CSARGEVTDTQYF. The CDR3 DNA follows: TGCAGTGCTCGCGGAGAGGTCACAGATACGCAGTATTTT.

This clonotype turned up a few times. In DNA, the CDR3 is TGTGCCAGCAGTTTGTCCGGGACAAGACCCATGAACACTGAAGCTTTCTTT. Translation: CASSLSGTRPMNTEAFF. The V gene is TRBV2, the J gene TRBJ1-1; D is possibly TRBD1 (6 bases). The germline V gene encodes CDR1 SNHLY and CDR2 FYNNEI. The V gene lost 5 bases and the J gene lost 0 bases, with 19 bases spanning the gap. There are 17 residues in the CDR3.

This clonotype was detected ten times or more. CDR3 coding DNA: TGTGCCTGGAGCGACGGGGTGAATTCACCCCTCCACTTT. As protein: CAWSDGVNSPLHF. This rearrangement joins TRBV30 to TRBJ1-6; D ambiguous. The CDR3 totals 13 residues. The germline V gene encodes CDR1 GTSNPN and CDR2 SVGIG (reference sequence). V shed 3 bases and J shed 7 bases, with 10 bases lying between them.

In this sample, this clonotype turned up a few times. This chain uses TRBV4-1 with TRBJ2-7, with 9 bases fitting TRBD2. This CDR3 is built from 15 residues. J lost 3 bases, V lost 4 bases, and 7 bases had no gene match. Germline loops: CDR1 MGHRA, CDR2 YSYEKL. The CDR3 region has the DNA TGCGCCAGCAGCCGGGCTAGCGGGGATCGCTACGAGCAGTACTTC. It codes for CASSRASGDRYEQYF.

The chain has TRBV24-1 and TRBJ2-1; 14 bases fit TRBD2. V trimming: 4 bases; J trimming: 8 bases; junction bases outside the gene matches: 6. Germline CDR1 reads KGHDR; CDR2 reads SFDVKD. CDR3 length: 16 amino acids. CDR3 loop: CATSDPGLAGVHEQFF. The CDR3, as DNA: TGTGCCACCAGTGACCCGGGACTAGCGGGAGTTCATGAGCAGTTCTTC.

This clonotype showed up many times. The CDR3 sequence: CSVVGGTSYEQYF. In DNA form, the CDR3 reads TGCAGCGTTGTCGGCGGGACGTCATACGAGCAGTACTTC. This chain uses TRBV29-1 with TRBJ2-7, with D possibly being TRBD2 (6 bases). Germline CDR1 and CDR2: SQVTM and ANQGSEA. CDR3 size: 13 residues. Trimming pared 4 bases from V and 4 bases from J, leaving 14 bases between.

The chain's CDR3 is CASRDSGVNQETQYF. The CDR3 bases are TGTGCCAGCAGGGATAGCGGGGTTAATCAAGAGACCCAGTACTTC. The V gene is TRBV7-9, the J gene TRBJ2-5, with 8 bases that match TRBD2. Germline values: CDR1 SEHNR, CDR2 FQNEAQ (reference sequence). CDR3 size: 15 residues. J gave up 2 bases and V 6 bases, and 8 bases lay outside the gene matches.

This clonotype has just a few counts. The chain employs TRBV5-3 and TRBJ2-2; 9 bases match TRBD2. TRBV5-3 is classed as an ORF, of uncertain function. This CDR3 spans 18 amino acids. V was pared by 4 bases and J by 3 bases, with 13 bases of the junction left unmatched. The CDR3 sequence: CARSPPGVAGDHTGELFF. DNA of the CDR3: TGTGCCAGAAGCCCACCCGGGGTAGCGGGAGACCACACCGGGGAGCTGTTTTTT.

This clonotype showed up just a few times. The rearrangement joins TRBV28 to TRBJ2-1, with 7 positions matching TRBD1. The V gene end was trimmed by 5 bases and the J gene end by 6 bases; junction bases not matched to a gene: 10. The CDR3 totals 15 residues. The germline CDR1 and CDR2 sequences are MDHEN and SYDVKM. The CDR3 DNA reads TGTGCCAGCAGTGACCCCGGGACAGATTCCAATGAGCAGTTCTTC. It yields the protein CASSDPGTDSNEQFF.

This sequence joins TRBV12-3 or TRBV12-4 and TRBJ1-2, with D uncertain. CDR3 length: 15 residues. V lost 6 bases and J 8 bases, leaving 22 bases between the germline ends. CDR3 loop: CASSRPGPSSTGYTF. For the CDR3, the DNA is TGTGCCAGCAGCCGCCCAGGCCCTAGTAGTACGGGCTACACCTTC.

This clonotype came up many times. CDR3 in amino acids: CSVDGSGQGETQYF. Written as DNA, the CDR3 is TGCAGCGTTGATGGCAGCGGCCAGGGCGAGACCCAGTACTTC. The chain recombines TRBV29-1 with TRBJ2-5; D may match TRBD1 or TRBD2 (5 bases each). The CDR3 has 14 amino acids. Germline V gene lookup returns CDR1 SQVTM and CDR2 ANQGSEA. V was trimmed by 3 bases and J by 5 bases, leaving 16 bases between them.

A few counts support this clonotype. The CDR3 here is CASRRLPVVEADTQYF. For the CDR3, the DNA is TGTGCCAGCAGGAGACTCCCGGTAGTCGAAGCGGATACGCAGTATTTT. The chain combines TRBV6-1 with TRBJ2-3, with D uncertain. Trimming left V 6 bases short and J 6 bases short, with 22 bases between. The CDR3 totals 16 residues. Germline V CDR1 and CDR2: MNHNS, SASEGT.

This rearrangement joins TRBV18 to TRBJ2-1, with 7 bases lining up with TRBD2. The V gene's germline CDR1 is KGHSH and CDR2 LQKENI. The ends lost 3 bases at V and 6 bases at J; junction bases unmatched: 5. There are 14 residues in the CDR3. CDR3: CASSPQRGVNEQFF. As DNA, the CDR3 is TGTGCCAGCTCACCCCAGCGGGGTGTCAATGAGCAGTTCTTC.

Only a few counts were recorded for this clonotype. The V and J genes are TRBV12-3 or TRBV12-4 and TRBJ1-1; TRBD1 agrees at 8 bases. This CDR3 is built from 16 residues. V was pared by 3 bases and J by 8 bases, with 14 bases of the junction left unmatched. The CDR3, as DNA: TGTGCCAGCAGTTTTGGAGGGACAGGCCGTCCTCGCGAAGCTTTCTTT. As protein: CASSFGGTGRPREAFF.

This clonotype was seen many times. This sequence joins TRBV9 and TRBJ1-1; maybe TRBD1 (6 bases). Germline CDR1 is SGDLS and CDR2 is YYNGEE. The length of the CDR3 is 13 residues. Trimming cost V 4 bases and J 7 bases, with 14 bases left between them. The CDR3 bases are TGTGCCAGCAGCTCCCGGGAGGGGGGTGAAGCTTTCTTT. Its translation: CASSSREGGEAFF.

This clonotype came up a few times. CDR3 sequence: CSARGDRPGDEQYF. DNA for the CDR3: TGCAGTGCTAGAGGGGACCGGCCTGGGGACGAGCAGTACTTC. The rearrangement links TRBV20-1 to TRBJ2-7; D assignment may be TRBD1 or TRBD2 (5 bases each). The CDR3 runs 14 residues. The V gene's germline CDR1 is DFQATT and CDR2 SNEGSKA (reference sequence). V was shortened by 1 base and J by 5 bases, with 15 bases between the two germline ends.

The V call is TRBV6-5, the J call TRBJ2-7, with D perhaps given as TRBD1 or TRBD2 (5 bases each). The CDR3 sequence is 14 residues long. Germline V gene lookup returns CDR1 MNHEY and CDR2 SVGAGI. The V end lost 2 bases, the J end lost 7 bases, and 15 bases lay between the germline ends. The CDR3: CASSYGAITGEQYF. The CDR3 coding sequence is TGTGCCAGCAGTTACGGGGCCATCACGGGGGAGCAGTACTTC.